The 13 T cell receptor beta chains listed next were all sequenced from one sample in a study of T cells in localized non-small cell lung cancer. Here immunoSEQ multiplex PCR was the method, and the copy in TCRdb shows in-frame clones only, minus some. The repertoire holds 2,500 to 3,000 clones, with roughly a fifth as singletons. This specimen was lung tumor tissue, taken before any cancer treatment. Receptors originate from a woman aged 35 to 75 with stage I lung adenocarcinoma.

V and J are TRBV5-1 and TRBJ2-7, with 9 bases fitting TRBD2. The CDR3 is 14 amino acids. Germline V gene lookup returns CDR1 SGHRS and CDR2 YFSETQ. Losses at the gene ends were 4 bases for V and 7 bases for J; bases not matched to a gene: 9. CDR3 sequence: CASSSGGTPKEQYF. The CDR3 coding sequence is TGCGCCAGCAGCAGCGGGGGGACCCCTAAGGAGCAGTACTTC.

This clone was found a few times. The genes are TRBV9 and TRBJ2-2; 9 bases align to TRBD1. The CDR3 totals 16 residues. The germline CDR1 and CDR2 sequences are SGDLS and YYNGEE. V was clipped by 0 bases and J by 0 bases; unmatched bases: 0. The DNA of the CDR3 is TGTGCCAGCAGCGTAGGACAGGGGGCGAACACCGGGGAGCTGTTTTTT. This codes for CASSVGQGANTGELFF.

The V and J genes are TRBV18 and TRBJ2-3; D tentatively fits TRBD1 or TRBD2 (5 bases each). Per the germline V gene, CDR1 is KGHSH and CDR2 is LQKENI. V lost 2 bases to trimming and J lost 1 base, with 7 bases between them. The CDR3 contains 14 residues. CDR3 nucleotide sequence: TGTGCCAGCTCACCAGGGACGGGCACAGATACGCAGTATTTT. Its translation is CASSPGTGTDTQYF.

By frequency in the sample, this clone is medium-sized. This rearrangement joins TRBV9 to TRBJ1-1, with D perhaps TRBD1 (6 bases). CDR1 and CDR2 (germline): SGDLS, YYNGEE. This CDR3 contains 15 residues. Between the trimmed V and J ends, which lost 3 bases and 3 bases, there was a span of 15 bases. CDR3 sequence (DNA): TGTGCCAGCAGCGCGACCCCTAACAGGGACACTGAAGCTTTCTTT. This encodes CASSATPNRDTEAFF.

This clone is deemed large. This chain joins TRBV12-5 and TRBJ2-7; D is undetermined. Germline CDR1 and CDR2: LGHNT and FRNRAP. V dropped 0 bases and J dropped 5 bases, with 5 bases sitting between them. The CDR3 has 12 amino acids. CDR3 sequence (DNA): TGTGCTAGTGGTTTGGTATACGACGAGCAGTACTTC. Translation gives CASGLVYDEQYF.

The chain recombines TRBV28 with TRBJ2-4; D may be TRBD2 (6 bases). This CDR3 comprises 16 residues. V dropped 6 bases and J dropped 2 bases, with 17 bases sitting between them. The germline V gene encodes CDR1 MDHEN and CDR2 SYDVKM. The CDR3 loop is CASRAPGLVSKNIQYF. CDR3 nucleotide sequence: TGTGCCAGCAGGGCCCCGGGACTCGTCTCCAAAAACATTCAGTACTTC.

In its sample, this clone was seen a few times. DNA of the CDR3: TGTGCCACCCACAGGGGGGGATCTGGAAACACCATATATTTT. This encodes CATHRGGSGNTIYF. V usage is TRBV19 and J usage is TRBJ1-3; the match to TRBD1 covers 8 bases. The CDR3 sequence is 14 residues long. V dropped 10 bases and J dropped 1; count of bases not matched to a gene: 6. In germline, CDR1 is LNHDA, CDR2 SQIVND (reference sequence).

V and J are TRBV10-3 and TRBJ1-1; 8 bases fit TRBD1. Trimming took 0 bases from V and 7 from J; bases not matched to a gene: 4. The germline V gene has CDR1 ENHRY and CDR2 SYGVKD. The CDR3 length is 14 residues. The CDR3 bases are TGTGCCATCAGTGAGTCGCAACAGGGGGATGAAGCTTTCTTT. It codes for CAISESQQGDEAFF.

This clone came up a few times. The V and J genes are TRBV6-8 and TRBJ1-4; no clear D. The ends were cut back, 8 bases at V and 6 bases at J, with 13 bases in the middle. This CDR3 comprises 13 residues. Germline V CDR1 and CDR2: MNHGY, SAAAGT. CDR3 DNA: TGTGCCAGCCTAAATTCTCTGGATGAAAAACTGTTTTTT. Protein sequence: CASLNSLDEKLFF.

By share of the sample, this clone is medium-sized. The gene calls are TRBV4-1 and TRBJ1-1; 9 positions match TRBD1. The CDR3 covers 16 residues. In germline, CDR1 is MGHRA, CDR2 YSYEKL. J was trimmed by 6 bases and V by 0 bases; bases with no gene match: 8. This chain's CDR3 is CASSQDLRTGAPEAFF. CDR3 coding DNA: TGCGCCAGCAGCCAAGATTTAAGGACAGGGGCCCCTGAAGCTTTCTTT.

This clone was picked up one time. The genes are TRBV15 and TRBJ1-2; D call uncertain. Trimming shortened V by 1 base and J by 4 bases, and 13 bases separated the two germline ends. The CDR3 length is 15 residues. The germline gives CDR1 LNHNV, CDR2 YYDKDF (reference sequence). The CDR3 spells CATSRVTAEAYGYTF. The CDR3 DNA reads TGTGCCACCAGCAGAGTTACGGCTGAAGCCTATGGCTACACCTTC. Supplemented by reference TRBV15 and TRBJ1-2, the full variable domain reads DAMVIQNPRYQVTQFGKPVTLSCSQTLNHNVMYWYQQKSSQAPKLLFHYYDKDFNNEADTPDNFQSRRPNTSFCFLDIRSPGLGDTAMYLCATSRVTAEAYGYTFGSGTRLTVV.

This clone was seen ten or more times. The rearrangement uses TRBV23-1 and TRBJ1-2, with unresolved D. TRBV23-1 has ORF status, its function being uncertain. CDR3 length: 13 residues. The V end lost 6 bases, the J end lost 2 bases, and 10 bases lay between the germline ends. The CDR3 DNA reads as TGCGCCAGCAGCTTAGACCTAAACTATGGCTACACCTTC. It specifies CASSLDLNYGYTF.

This clone is medium-sized (0.01 to 0.1%) in the sample. The rearrangement links TRBV4-1 to TRBJ1-1, with a tentative D call TRBD1 (6 bases). Trimming removed 0 bases at V and 4 bases at J, with 9 bases between. Germline CDR1 and CDR2: MGHRA and YSYEKL. CDR3 size: 14 residues. CDR3 sequence (DNA): TGCGCCAGCAGCCAAGATGCAGGGGTCACTGAAGCTTTCTTT. As protein: CASSQDAGVTEAFF.